The T cell receptor (beta chain) under discussion was sequenced for a study of blood T cells in healthy people across ages. The study, taken as a whole, reports: CMV infection status of these donors was not known. Researchers deemed the diversity estimates from one million T cells underestimates. Greater diversity and more naive CD4+ cells were seen in long-lived donors than in aged donors.

This clonotype turned up a few times. Its target is unknown. Primed by a sample-barcoded 5' primer and a J-beta primer mix, a second PCR proceeded for 7 to 11 cycles. The authors tagged each cDNA molecule using a template-switch adaptor with 12 random nucleotides. TCRdb analysed the 5' RACE reads with MiXCR anew, one entry per CDR3 protein. The sample shows hundreds of thousands of distinct CDR3 sequences, around 21% of them seen only once. This receptor was obtained from a man aged 70-80 years in good health. Input material: blood.

CDR3 nucleotides: TGCAGCGTTCTCGGGACAGCCAACAATGAGCAGTTCTTC. Protein: CSVLGTANNEQFF. The genes are TRBV29-1 and TRBJ2-1; 7 nucleotides line up with TRBD1. Looked up from germline, CDR1 is SQVTM and CDR2 is ANQGSEA. V lost 5 bases, J lost 5 bases, and 6 bases stayed unmatched. This CDR3 comprises 13 residues.